These 27 T cell receptor beta chains share one sample of origin, sequenced in a study of OX40 agonist ivuxolimab in advanced cancers. Data came from immunoSEQ multiplex PCR; TCRdb stores just in-frame clones and leaves some out. Of roughly 71,000 clones detected, around 88% appear once; the ten largest clones hold 0.45% to 0.65%. The specimen comprised CD4+ or CD8+ T cells sorted from blood, sampled in a trial of the OX40 agonist ivuxolimab. All receptors come from an adult with an advanced solid tumor such as melanoma, head and neck, liver or kidney cancer.

The gene calls are TRBV7-6 and TRBJ1-2; tentatively, D is TRBD1 (5 bases). The CDR3 length is 15 residues. V was shortened by 5 bases and J by 0 bases, with 13 bases between the two germline ends. Germline V gene lookup returns CDR1 SGHVS and CDR2 FNYEAQ. CDR3: CASSVGVRANYGYTF. CDR3 bases: TGTGCCAGCAGCGTAGGGGTTCGAGCTAACTATGGCTACACCTTC.

This clone was found once. CDR3 in DNA: TGTGCCAGCAGCTTAGGGAGGAGTCCCTACGAGCAGTACTTC. It yields the protein CASSLGRSPYEQYF. The chain links TRBV11-2 to TRBJ2-7; D might be TRBD2 (5 bases). This CDR3 contains 14 residues. V gave up 1 base and J gave up 2 bases, with 9 bases separating them. Germline CDR1 and CDR2: SGHAT and FQNNGV.

The gene calls are TRBV7-8 and TRBJ2-5, with 8 bases that match TRBD2. The V and J ends lost 4 bases and 5 bases, in that order; junction bases with no gene match: 6. The CDR3 extends over 14 amino acids. Germline V gene data show CDR1 as SGHVS and CDR2 as FQNEAQ. The CDR3 reads CASSYWTSSETQYF. The DNA for the CDR3 is TGTGCCAGCAGCTACTGGACTAGCTCCGAGACCCAGTACTTC.

CDR3 in DNA: TGTGCCAGCAGCGAAGAGCGCACAGATACGCAGTATTTT. It specifies CASSEERTDTQYF. This chain links TRBV5-4 with TRBJ2-3; D not certain. Trimming left V 4 bases short and J 1 base short, with 7 bases between. Per the germline V gene, CDR1 is SGHNT and CDR2 is YYREEE (reference sequence). The CDR3 is 13 amino acids.

The rearrangement uses TRBV5-5 and TRBJ1-2; D is undetermined. V was shortened by 1 base and J by 2 bases, with 6 bases between the two germline ends. CDR1 is SGHKS, CDR2 YYEKEE, per germline (reference sequence). CDR3 length equals 13 residues. This CDR3 is CASSLSGNYGYTF. The DNA of the CDR3 is TGTGCCAGCAGCTTGTCAGGAAACTATGGCTACACCTTC. Looking up the rest from reference TRBV5-5 and TRBJ1-2 gives the full variable domain: DAGVTQSPTHLIKTRGQQVTLRCSPISGHKSVSWYQQVLGQGPQFIFQYYEKEERGRGNFPDRFSARQFPNYSSELNVNALLLGDSALYLCASSLSGNYGYTFGSGTRLTVV.

This chain uses TRBV7-9 with TRBJ1-1; no clear D gene. V was trimmed by 5 bases and J by 3 bases, leaving 10 bases between them. CDR1 and CDR2 from the germline V gene are SEHNR and FQNEAQ (reference sequence). CDR3 length: 13 amino acids. The CDR3 protein is CASSLQRDTEAFF. CDR3 coding DNA: TGTGCCAGCAGCCTTCAGAGAGACACTGAAGCTTTCTTT. The full variable domain, completed using reference TRBV7-9 and TRBJ1-1, is DTGVSQNPRHKITKRGQNVTFRCDPISEHNRLYWYRQTLGQGPEFLTYFQNEAQLEKSRLLSDRFSAERPKGSFSTLEIQRTEQGDSAMYLCASSLQRDTEAFFGQGTRLTVV.

This chain connects TRBV5-1 to TRBJ2-2, with D tentatively TRBD1 (6 bases). Germline assignment: CDR1 SGHRS and CDR2 YFSETQ. The CDR3 is 14 residues long. V was clipped by 5 bases and J by 7 bases, with 15 bases between them. CDR3 in amino acids: CASSRTEWGGELFF. The DNA of the CDR3 is TGCGCCAGCAGTAGGACAGAGTGGGGCGGGGAGCTGTTTTTT.

The CDR3, as DNA: TGTGCCAGCAGCCCCCCGGGAGGCCCGTTTATGGATACGCAGTATTTT. Encoded protein: CASSPPGGPFMDTQYF. V is TRBV5-6 and J is TRBJ2-3; 7 bases are shared with TRBD2. Germline V gives CDR1 SGHDT, CDR2 YYEEEE. This CDR3 contains 16 residues. The ends lost 4 bases at V and 6 bases at J; junction bases unmatched: 14.

The rearrangement joins TRBV6-1 to TRBJ1-2; TRBD1 might be the D (6 bases). Germline CDR1 MNHNS, CDR2 SASEGT. Trimming removed 7 bases from V and 4 bases from J, with 16 bases in between. This CDR3 is built from 14 residues. The CDR3 sequence: CASTPTGPTYGYTF. CDR3 coding DNA: TGTGCCAGCACCCCGACAGGCCCTACCTATGGCTACACCTTC.

A few counts support this clone. J is TRBJ1-1 and V is TRBV7-8, with 7 bases that match TRBD1. This CDR3 is built from 15 residues. V lost 1 base, J lost 3 bases, and 5 bases stayed unmatched. CDR1 is SGHVS, CDR2 FQNEAQ, per germline. The CDR3 loop reads CASSLGNRGHTEAFF. The DNA of the CDR3 is TGTGCCAGCAGCTTAGGGAACAGGGGACACACTGAAGCTTTCTTT. Drawing the rest from reference TRBV7-8 and TRBJ1-1, the complete variable domain is GAGVSQSPRYKVAKRGQDVALRCDPISGHVSLFWYQQALGQGPEFLTYFQNEAQLDKSGLPSDRFFAERPEGSVSTLKIQRTQQEDSAVYLCASSLGNRGHTEAFFGQGTRLTVV.

This chain connects TRBV6-5 to TRBJ2-5; D is uncertain. CDR3 length equals 15 residues. V lost 2 bases and J 0 bases, leaving 10 bases between the germline ends. Looked up from germline, CDR1 is MNHEY and CDR2 is SVGAGI. The CDR3 protein is CASSYGPTYQETQYF. The CDR3 DNA sequence: TGTGCCAGCAGTTACGGGCCTACATACCAAGAGACCCAGTACTTC.

This clone was seen only a few times. This chain uses TRBV5-1 with TRBJ1-1; D is uncertain. Germline CDR1 SGHRS, CDR2 YFSETQ. V was clipped by 0 bases and J by 4 bases, with 10 bases between them. CDR3 length equals 14 residues. This CDR3 is CASSLGHVGTEAFF. As DNA, the CDR3 is TGCGCCAGCAGCTTGGGGCATGTCGGCACTGAAGCTTTCTTT.

This chain joins TRBV27 and TRBJ1-2, with D uncertain. Trimming took 3 bases from V and 4 from J, leaving 12 bases between them. Germline V CDR1 and CDR2: MNHEY, SMNVEV (reference sequence). This CDR3 has 14 residues. This CDR3 reads CASSFSESGYGYTF. The CDR3 DNA reads as TGTGCCAGCAGTTTCTCCGAATCCGGCTATGGCTACACCTTC.

The chain joins TRBV6-1 to TRBJ1-5; the D is unclear. V was clipped by 8 bases and J by 1 base, with 9 bases between them. The CDR3 is 13 amino acids. The germline CDR1 and CDR2 sequences are MNHNS and SASEGT. The CDR3 region has the DNA TGTGCCAGCTCCGACACGAGCAATCAGCCCCAGCATTTT. Protein product: CASSDTSNQPQHF.

The rearrangement uses TRBV18 and TRBJ2-1; 8 bases are shared with TRBD1. Trimming at V came to 5 bases and at J to 0 bases, leaving 6 bases not matched to a gene. Germline values: CDR1 KGHSH, CDR2 LQKENI. This CDR3 has 16 residues. The CDR3 region is CASSDAGTGSYNEQFF. The CDR3 DNA reads as TGTGCCAGCTCAGACGCCGGGACAGGCTCCTACAATGAGCAGTTCTTC.

The chain recombines TRBV5-1 with TRBJ1-2, with D possibly TRBD1 on 5 matching bases. Trimming removed 1 base at V and 2 bases at J, with 9 bases between. Germline V CDR1 and CDR2: SGHRS, YFSETQ. The length of the CDR3 is 14 residues. CDR3 nucleotides: TGCGCCAGCAGCTTGAGCGGGGGGAACTATGGCTACACCTTC. This codes for CASSLSGGNYGYTF.

The chain employs TRBV7-8 and TRBJ2-7, with unresolved D. Trimming left V 1 base short and J 3 bases short, with 13 bases between. The CDR3 has 15 residues. Per germline, CDR1 SGHVS and CDR2 FQNEAQ. CDR3 in amino acids: CASSLVGRSGYEQYF. The CDR3 DNA follows: TGTGCCAGCAGCTTAGTGGGTCGATCGGGCTACGAGCAGTACTTC.

The chain combines TRBV19 with TRBJ1-6, with D hard to call. CDR3 size: 12 residues. Germline V gene sequence: CDR1 LNHDA, CDR2 SQIVND (reference sequence). V lost 4 bases to trimming and J lost 7 bases, with 5 bases between them. The CDR3 nucleotides are TGTGCCAGTAGTAGTTCAAATTCACCCCTCCACTTT. This gives the protein CASSSSNSPLHF.

V gene TRBV2 combines with J gene TRBJ2-2; possible D gene TRBD2, 6 bases. V lost 6 bases, J lost 5 bases, and 16 bases lay in between. CDR1 SNHLY and CDR2 FYNNEI come from the germline V gene. CDR3 length: 15 amino acids. As DNA, the CDR3 is TGTGCCAGCAGCGACCGACTAGGAGGGACCGGGGAGCTGTTTTTT. Translated: CASSDRLGGTGELFF. The full variable domain, with the rest looked up from reference TRBV2 and TRBJ2-2, is EPEVTQTPSHQVTQMGQEVILRCVPISNHLYFYWYRQILGQKVEFLVSFYNNEISEKSEIFDDQFSVERPDGSNFTLKIRSTKLEDSAMYFCASSDRLGGTGELFFGEGSRLTVL.

This chain connects TRBV2 to TRBJ2-5, with D tentatively TRBD2 (6 bases). The germline V gene has CDR1 SNHLY and CDR2 FYNNEI. With 1 base removed from V and 3 bases from J, the gap between germline ends came to 9 bases. The CDR3 loop spans 14 amino acids. The CDR3 region is CASSEVREKETQYF. CDR3 bases: TGTGCCAGCAGTGAAGTTCGGGAGAAAGAGACCCAGTACTTC. Full variable domain (outside the CDR3, taken from reference TRBV2 and TRBJ2-5): EPEVTQTPSHQVTQMGQEVILRCVPISNHLYFYWYRQILGQKVEFLVSFYNNEISEKSEIFDDQFSVERPDGSNFTLKIRSTKLEDSAMYFCASSEVREKETQYFGPGTRLLVL.

V usage is TRBV6-1 and J usage is TRBJ2-2; D not certain. Per germline, CDR1 MNHNS and CDR2 SASEGT. V was shortened by 6 bases and J by 0 bases, with 8 bases between the two germline ends. This CDR3 has 14 residues. CDR3 DNA sequence: TGTGCCAGCAGACAAGCCGCGAACACCGGGGAGCTGTTTTTT. It codes for CASRQAANTGELFF.

The gene calls are TRBV14 and TRBJ2-1, with TRBD2 identical over 10 bases. Germline V gene lookup returns CDR1 SGHDN and CDR2 FVKESK. This CDR3 is 15 amino acids long. Losses at the gene ends were 0 bases for V and 12 bases for J; bases not matched to a gene: 8. CDR3 sequence reads: CASSQDDSGGRAQFF. The CDR3 nucleotides are TGTGCCAGCAGCCAAGATGATAGCGGGGGGCGGGCGCAGTTCTTC.

The chain recombines TRBV29-1 with TRBJ1-1; no definite D call. There are 13 residues in the CDR3. Trimming took 4 bases from V and 2 from J, leaving 11 bases between them. Germline-derived CDR1 and CDR2 are SQVTM and ANQGSEA. The CDR3 reads CSVVGRPNTEAFF. The CDR3 DNA sequence: TGCAGCGTTGTGGGCAGGCCAAACACTGAAGCTTTCTTT.

The count of this clone is one. The chain recombines TRBV23-1 with TRBJ1-4; 10 positions match TRBD1. TRBV23-1 has ORF status, its function being uncertain. V shed 4 bases and J 6 bases; nucleotides not matched to a gene: 8. The CDR3 has 16 residues. This chain's CDR3 is CASSRIDRGLDEKLFF. The DNA for the CDR3 is TGCGCCAGCAGTCGGATTGACAGGGGGCTGGATGAAAAACTGTTTTTT.

This sequence joins TRBV18 and TRBJ2-5, with D tentatively TRBD1 or TRBD2 (6 bases each). The CDR3 totals 15 residues. Germline V gene lookup returns CDR1 KGHSH and CDR2 LQKENI. The V end lost 6 bases, the J end lost 5 bases, and 19 bases lay between the germline ends. The CDR3 reads CASSHLARGAETQYF. For the CDR3, the DNA is TGTGCCAGCTCCCACCTGGCTAGGGGGGCTGAGACCCAGTACTTC.

This clone is a singleton in its sample. The J gene is TRBJ2-2, the V gene TRBV7-2, with D hard to call. V shed 4 bases and J shed 5 bases, with 11 bases lying between them. The germline CDR1 and CDR2 sequences are SGHTA and FQGNSA. The CDR3 totals 14 residues. CDR3 sequence reads: CASSWGSGTGELFF. The DNA of the CDR3 is TGTGCCAGCAGCTGGGGATCTGGGACCGGGGAGCTGTTTTTT.

The genes are TRBV14 and TRBJ2-5; D gene uncertain. V was pared by 4 bases and J by 5 bases, with 20 bases between. This CDR3 is built from 16 residues. Germline V gene data show CDR1 as SGHDN and CDR2 as FVKESK. CDR3 nucleotides: TGTGCCAGCAGCCTACCGGACCTATTGCTTTTGGAGACCCAGTACTTC. Translation gives CASSLPDLLLLETQYF. Combining the CDR3 with reference TRBV14 and TRBJ2-5 gives the whole variable domain EAGVTQFPSHSVIEKGQTVTLRCDPISGHDNLYWYRRVMGKEIKFLLHFVKESKQDESGMPNNRFLAERTGGTYSTLKVQPAELEDSGVYFCASSLPDLLLLETQYFGPGTRLLVL.